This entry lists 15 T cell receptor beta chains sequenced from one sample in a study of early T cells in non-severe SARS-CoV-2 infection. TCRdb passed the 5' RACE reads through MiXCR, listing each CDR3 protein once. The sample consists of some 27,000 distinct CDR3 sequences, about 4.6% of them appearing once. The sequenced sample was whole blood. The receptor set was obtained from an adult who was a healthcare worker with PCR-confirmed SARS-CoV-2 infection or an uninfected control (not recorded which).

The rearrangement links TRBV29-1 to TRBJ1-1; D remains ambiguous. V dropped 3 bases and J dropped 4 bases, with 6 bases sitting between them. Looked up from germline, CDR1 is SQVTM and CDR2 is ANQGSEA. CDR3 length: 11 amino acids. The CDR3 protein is CSVDFSTEAFF. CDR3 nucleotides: TGCAGCGTTGATTTTTCCACTGAAGCTTTCTTT.

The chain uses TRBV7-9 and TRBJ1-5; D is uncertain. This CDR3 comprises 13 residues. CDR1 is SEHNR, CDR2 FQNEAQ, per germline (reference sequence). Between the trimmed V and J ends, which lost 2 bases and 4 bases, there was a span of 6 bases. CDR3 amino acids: CASSLSGNQPQHF. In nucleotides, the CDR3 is TGTGCCAGCAGCTTAAGTGGAAATCAGCCCCAGCATTTT.

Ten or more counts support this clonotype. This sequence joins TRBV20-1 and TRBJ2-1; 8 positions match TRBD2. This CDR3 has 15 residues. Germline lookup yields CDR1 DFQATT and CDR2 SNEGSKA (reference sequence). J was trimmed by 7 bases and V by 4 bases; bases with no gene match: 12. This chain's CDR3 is CSATFLGLEPNEQFF. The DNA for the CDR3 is TGCAGTGCTACCTTCTTGGGACTAGAGCCGAATGAGCAGTTCTTC.

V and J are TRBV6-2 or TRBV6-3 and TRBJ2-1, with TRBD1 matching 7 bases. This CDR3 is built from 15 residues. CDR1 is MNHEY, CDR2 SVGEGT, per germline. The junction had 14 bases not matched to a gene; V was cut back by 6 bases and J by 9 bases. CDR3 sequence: CASSLQGLASGEQFF. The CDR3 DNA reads TGTGCCAGCAGCCTACAGGGGTTAGCATCAGGTGAGCAGTTCTTC.

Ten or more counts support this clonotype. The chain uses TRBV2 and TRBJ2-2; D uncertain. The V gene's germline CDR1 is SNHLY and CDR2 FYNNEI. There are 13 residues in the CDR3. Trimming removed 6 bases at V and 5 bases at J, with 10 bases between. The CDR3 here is CASSETSTGELFF. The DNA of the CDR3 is TGTGCCAGCAGCGAGACCTCGACCGGGGAGCTGTTTTTT.

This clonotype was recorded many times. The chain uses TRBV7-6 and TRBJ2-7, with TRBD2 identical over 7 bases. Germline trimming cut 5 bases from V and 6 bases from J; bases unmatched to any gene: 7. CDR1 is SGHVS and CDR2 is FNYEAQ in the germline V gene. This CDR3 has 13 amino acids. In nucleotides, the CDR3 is TGTGCCAGCAGCCCTCGGACTAGTTCCGAGCAGTACTTC. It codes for CASSPRTSSEQYF.

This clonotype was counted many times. CDR3 DNA: TGTGCCAGCAGTTCGGTCAGGGACGGCCGTTCTGAAGCTTTCTTT. This encodes CASSSVRDGRSEAFF. The rearrangement uses TRBV28 and TRBJ1-1, with D tentatively TRBD1 (5 bases). The germline gives CDR1 MDHEN, CDR2 SYDVKM. V was cut by 4 bases and J by 6 bases, with 18 bases left in between. The CDR3 consists of 15 residues.

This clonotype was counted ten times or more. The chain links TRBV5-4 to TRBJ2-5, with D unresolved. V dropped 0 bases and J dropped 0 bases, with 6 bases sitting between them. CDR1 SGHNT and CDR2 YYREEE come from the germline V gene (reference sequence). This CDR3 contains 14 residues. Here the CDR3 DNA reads TGTGCCAGCAGCTTGGAGACAAACCAAGAGACCCAGTACTTC. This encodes CASSLETNQETQYF.

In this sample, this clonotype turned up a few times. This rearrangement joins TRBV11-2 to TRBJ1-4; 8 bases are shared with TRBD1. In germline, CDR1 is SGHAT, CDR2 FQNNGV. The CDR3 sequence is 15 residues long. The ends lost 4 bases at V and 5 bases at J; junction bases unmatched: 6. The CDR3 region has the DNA TGTGCCAGCAGCTCAGGAGGGACAGGCAATGAAAAACTGTTTTTT. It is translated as CASSSGGTGNEKLFF.

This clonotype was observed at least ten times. CDR3 DNA sequence: TGTGCCAGCAGCGTCGGAGGGGCAGGCGTAGGCCAAGAGACCCAGTACTTC. Translation gives CASSVGGAGVGQETQYF. V gene TRBV7-2 combines with J gene TRBJ2-5; possibly TRBD2 for D (6 bases). The CDR3 runs to 17 residues. CDR1 and CDR2 from the germline V gene are SGHTA and FQGNSA. Trimming stripped 5 bases from V and 1 base from J, with 20 bases between.

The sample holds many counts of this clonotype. For the CDR3, the DNA is TGTGCCAGCAGTTCGGTGGCACGCGATTCACCCCTCCACTTT. It translates to CASSSVARDSPLHF. The chain links TRBV28 to TRBJ1-6; D is undetermined. This CDR3 comprises 14 residues. The V gene's germline CDR1 is MDHEN and CDR2 SYDVKM. Trimming removed 4 bases at V and 8 bases at J, with 12 bases between.

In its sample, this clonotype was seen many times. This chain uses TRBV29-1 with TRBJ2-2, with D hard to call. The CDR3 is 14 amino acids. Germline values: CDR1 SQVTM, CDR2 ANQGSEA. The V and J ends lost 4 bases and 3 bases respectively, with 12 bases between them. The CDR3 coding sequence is TGCAGCGTTGGAGGTCAGACTTACACCGGGGAGCTGTTTTTT. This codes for CSVGGQTYTGELFF.

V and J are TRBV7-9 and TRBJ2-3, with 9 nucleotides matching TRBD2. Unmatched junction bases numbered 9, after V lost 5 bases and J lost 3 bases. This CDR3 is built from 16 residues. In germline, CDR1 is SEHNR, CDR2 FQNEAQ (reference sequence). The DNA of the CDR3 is TGTGCCAGCAGCCGACTTAGCGGGAGTGGGACAGATACGCAGTATTTT. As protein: CASSRLSGSGTDTQYF.

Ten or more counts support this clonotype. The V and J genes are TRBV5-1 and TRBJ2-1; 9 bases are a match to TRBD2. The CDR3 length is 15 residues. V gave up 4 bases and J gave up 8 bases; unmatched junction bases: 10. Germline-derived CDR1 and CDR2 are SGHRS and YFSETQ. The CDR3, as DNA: TGCGCCAGCAGCCCCTTAGCGGGAGTAGGATATGAGCAGTTCTTC. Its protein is CASSPLAGVGYEQFF.

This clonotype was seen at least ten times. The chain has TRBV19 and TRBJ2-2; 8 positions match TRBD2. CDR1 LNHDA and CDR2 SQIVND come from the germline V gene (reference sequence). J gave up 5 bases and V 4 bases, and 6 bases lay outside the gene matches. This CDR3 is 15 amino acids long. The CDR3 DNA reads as TGTGCCAGTAGTACACCGGGACTAGTAACCGGGGAGCTGTTTTTT. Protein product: CASSTPGLVTGELFF.